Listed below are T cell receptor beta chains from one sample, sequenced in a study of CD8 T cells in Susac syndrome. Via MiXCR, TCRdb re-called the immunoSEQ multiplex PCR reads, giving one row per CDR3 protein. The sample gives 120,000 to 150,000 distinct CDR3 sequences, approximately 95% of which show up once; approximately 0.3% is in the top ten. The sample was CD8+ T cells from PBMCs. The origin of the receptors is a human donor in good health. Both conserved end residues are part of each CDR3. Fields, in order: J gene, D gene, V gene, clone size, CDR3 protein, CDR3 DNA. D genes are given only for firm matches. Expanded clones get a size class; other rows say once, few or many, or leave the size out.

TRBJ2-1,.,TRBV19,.,CASSIGANEQFF,TGTGCCAGTAGTATAGGAGCAAATGAGCAGTTCTTC
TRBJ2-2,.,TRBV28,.,CASGLITGELFF,TGTGCCAGCGGTCTTATCACCGGGGAGCTGTTTTTT
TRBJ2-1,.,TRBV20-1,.,CSARGLAGFSGEQFF,TGCAGTGCTAGGGGTTTGGCGGGATTTTCGGGTGAGCAGTTCTTC
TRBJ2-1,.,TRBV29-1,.,CSVGGQFRLGRSYNEQFF,TGCAGCGTTGGAGGACAGTTCCGATTAGGGCGCTCCTACAATGAGCAGTTCTTC
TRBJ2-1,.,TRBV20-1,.,CSASGNSYNEQFF,TGCAGTGCTAGCGGGAATTCCTACAATGAGCAGTTCTTC
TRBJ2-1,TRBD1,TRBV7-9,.,CASSFFPQGRNEQFF,TGTGCCAGCAGCTTCTTCCCACAGGGGCGCAATGAGCAGTTCTTC
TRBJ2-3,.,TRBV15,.,CATSRVREGPRDTQYF,TGTGCCACCAGCAGGGTACGTGAGGGCCCGAGGGATACGCAGTATTTT
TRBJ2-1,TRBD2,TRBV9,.,CASSDTSGRIDEQFF,TGTGCCAGCAGCGATACTAGCGGGAGGATAGATGAGCAGTTCTTC
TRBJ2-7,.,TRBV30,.,CAWSVIGGIVTYEQYF,TGTGCCTGGAGTGTAATCGGCGGGATAGTTACCTACGAGCAGTACTTC
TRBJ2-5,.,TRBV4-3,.,CASSQVGGEETQYF,TGCGCCAGCAGCCAAGTCGGCGGAGAAGAGACCCAGTACTTC
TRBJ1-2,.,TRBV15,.,CATSRDRTTGYGYTF,TGTGCCACCAGCAGGGACCGAACGACAGGCTATGGCTACACCTTC
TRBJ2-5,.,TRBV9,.,CASSVAGYQETQYF,TGTGCCAGCAGCGTAGCCGGGTACCAAGAGACCCAGTACTTC
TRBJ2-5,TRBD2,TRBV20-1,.,CSAQGPSGRKGVGETQYF,TGCAGTGCTCAGGGGCCTAGCGGGAGAAAGGGAGTCGGAGAGACCCAGTACTTC
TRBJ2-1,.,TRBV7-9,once,CASSPPGMVNEQFF,TGTGCCAGCAGCCCACCAGGGATGGTCAATGAGCAGTTCTTC
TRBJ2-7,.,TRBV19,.,CASSIVASGEQYF,TGTGCCAGTAGTATTGTAGCGTCCGGCGAGCAGTACTTC
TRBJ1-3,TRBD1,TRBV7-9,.,CASRYTGTGLSGNTIYF,TGTGCCAGCAGGTACACCGGGACAGGGCTCTCTGGAAACACCATATATTTT
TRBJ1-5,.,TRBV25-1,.,CASSAPARRPQHF,TGTGCCAGCAGTGCGCCGGCCCGGCGGCCCCAGCATTTT
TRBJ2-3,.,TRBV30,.,CAWSVDSTDTQYF,TGTGCCTGGAGTGTGGATAGCACAGATACGCAGTATTTT
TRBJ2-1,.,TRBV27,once,CASREGGLYNEQFF,TGTGCCAGCAGAGAAGGCGGGCTATACAATGAGCAGTTCTTC
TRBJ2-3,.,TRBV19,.,CASRGWSGSTDTQYF,TGTGCCAGTAGGGGGTGGAGCGGGAGCACAGATACGCAGTATTTT
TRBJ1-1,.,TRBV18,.,CASSPPDLGTEAFF,TGTGCCAGCTCACCACCGGACCTGGGCACTGAAGCTTTCTTT
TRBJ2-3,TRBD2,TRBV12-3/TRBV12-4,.,CASSLELSGGGTQYF,TGTGCCAGCAGTTTAGAGTTGTCTGGGGGAGGGACGCAGTATTTT
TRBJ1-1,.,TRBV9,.,CASSVNGGSEAFF,TGTGCCAGCAGCGTAAACGGGGGCTCCGAAGCTTTCTTT
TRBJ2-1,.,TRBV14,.,CASSLEAGALEQFF,TGTGCCAGCAGCCTCGAGGCAGGGGCGCTTGAGCAGTTCTTC
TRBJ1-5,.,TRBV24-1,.,CATSEGYEDPQHF,TGTGCCACCAGTGAAGGGTACGAGGATCCCCAGCATTTT
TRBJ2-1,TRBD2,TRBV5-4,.,CASGLARNEQFF,TGTGCCAGCGGACTAGCGCGGAATGAGCAGTTCTTC
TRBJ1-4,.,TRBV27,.,CASSPGEKLFF,TGTGCCAGCAGTCCGGGTGAAAAACTGTTTTTT
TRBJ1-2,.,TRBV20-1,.,CSANQWDGYTF,TGCAGTGCCAATCAGTGGGATGGCTACACCTTC
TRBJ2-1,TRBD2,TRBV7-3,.,CASSPTTSGHNEQFF,TGTGCCAGCAGCCCAACGACTAGCGGCCACAATGAGCAGTTCTTC
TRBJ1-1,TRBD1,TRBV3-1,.,CASSHRTGGYTEAFF,TGTGCCAGCAGCCACAGGACAGGGGGCTACACTGAAGCTTTCTTT
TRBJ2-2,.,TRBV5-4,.,CASSLEGGGHTGELFF,TGTGCCAGCAGCTTGGAGGGGGGAGGACACACCGGGGAGCTGTTTTTT
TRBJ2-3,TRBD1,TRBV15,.,CATSPGQGPDTQYF,TGTGCCACCAGCCCCGGACAGGGGCCAGATACGCAGTATTTT
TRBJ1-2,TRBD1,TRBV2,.,CASSVGQGIGYTF,TGTGCCAGCAGTGTGGGACAGGGAATTGGCTACACCTTC
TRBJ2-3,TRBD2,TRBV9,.,CASSVDPLAGGTDTQYF,TGTGCCAGCAGCGTAGATCCCCTAGCGGGAGGCACAGATACGCAGTATTTT
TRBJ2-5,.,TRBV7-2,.,CASSLASLASKETQYF,TGTGCCAGCAGCTTAGCCTCGCTAGCGTCAAAAGAGACCCAGTACTTC
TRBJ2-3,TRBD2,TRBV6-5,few,CASSLLAGGTDTQYF,TGTGCCAGCAGTTTGCTAGCGGGAGGGACAGATACGCAGTATTTT
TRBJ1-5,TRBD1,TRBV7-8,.,CASSGNRDRDNQPQHF,TGTGCCAGCAGCGGAAACCGGGACAGGGACAATCAGCCCCAGCATTTT